This entry is about one TCR beta chain. In Seattle, patients joined the study during active infection and were tracked longitudinally. The sample comes from a study of blood T cell repertoires in COVID-19. Study overall: The samples span acute and convalescent COVID-19 from the United States, Italy and Spain. Sources were T cells, B-cell-depleted T cells, or PBMCs; the material itself was cDNA or gDNA.

Per the study methods: Reference gene primers were amplified, and this amplification served to estimate nucleated cell counts. Data came from immunoSEQ multiplex PCR; TCRdb stores just in-frame clones and leaves some out. Clone size and the V and J calls come from that table; the DNA yielded D and trimming. The sample carries about 320,000 clones, about 91% recorded once. This CDR3 comprises 15 residues. With 5 bases removed from V and 1 base from J, the gap between germline ends came to 14 bases. Germline V CDR1 and CDR2: SEHNR, FQNEAQ (reference sequence). The rearrangement uses TRBV7-9 and TRBJ1-1, with TRBD1 as a possible D gene (6 bases). Specimen: peripheral blood. This clonotype originated in a woman aged 25 to 39 with COVID-19, enrolled during active disease. CDR3 DNA: TGTGCCAGCAGCCCCGAGTTGGGACAGAACACTGAAGCTTTCTTT. Its translation is CASSPELGQNTEAFF.